This entry describes one T cell receptor (beta chain). Antigen: not known. Sequencing was performed with immunoSEQ multiplex PCR; in TCRdb, only in-frame clones are kept and a portion is missing. Of roughly 2.2 million clones in the sample, approximately 93% were seen once. CD45RA+ naive and CD45RA-negative memory subsets were separated from CD4+ cells. The data originate from a study of shared clonotypes between healthy human individuals. Findings and limits, study-wide: Relative to clonotypes present in all four donors, those not shared had lower generation probabilities. Sorted-subset sequencing was shown by rarefaction to be incomplete despite large depth.

This CDR3 has 17 residues. V was clipped by 0 bases and J by 4 bases; unmatched bases: 7. Germline-derived CDR1 and CDR2 are GTSNPN and SVGIG (reference sequence). The clonotype was recovered from a man aged 18 to 29 in good health. Some clones in this sample may be carry-over from other donors' samples. V gene TRBV30 combines with J gene TRBJ2-2, with 11 bases that match TRBD2. Sequencing used naive CD4+ T cells from PBMCs. Subset of the sample: CD45RA+ positively selected. The CDR3 protein is CAWSVRLAGGSTGELFF. Written as DNA, the CDR3 is TGTGCCTGGAGTGTCCGGCTAGCGGGAGGAAGCACCGGGGAGCTGTTTTTT.